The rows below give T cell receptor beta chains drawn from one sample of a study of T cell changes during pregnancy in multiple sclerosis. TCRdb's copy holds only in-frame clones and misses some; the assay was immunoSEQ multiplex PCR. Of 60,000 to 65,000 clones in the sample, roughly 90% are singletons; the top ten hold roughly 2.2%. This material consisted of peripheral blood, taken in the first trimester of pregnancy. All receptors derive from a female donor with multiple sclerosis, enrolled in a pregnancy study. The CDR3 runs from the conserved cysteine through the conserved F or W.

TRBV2	CASSEQGYGTDTQYF
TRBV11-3	CASSLGTVPLAKNIQYF
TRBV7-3	CASSLSFTSEQFF
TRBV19	CASSGQSPEQYF
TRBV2	CASSGGLYSNQPQHF
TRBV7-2	CASSPLQEIYGYTF
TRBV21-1	CASSKASADTQYF
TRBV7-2	CASRSATGKGNTIYF
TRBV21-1	CARRVLVEWDEQFF
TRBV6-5	CASSPRDRVYGYTF
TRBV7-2	CASSLDRGSYGYTF
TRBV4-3	CASSQDPPPGETQYF
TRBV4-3	CASRGQGRHEKLFF
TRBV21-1	CASSRGGSYGYTF
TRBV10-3	CAIREGQPGYTF
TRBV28	CASSSSGTGGGGELFF
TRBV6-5	CASEPGQGSGAEAFF
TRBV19	CASSMYMDRGTDTQYF
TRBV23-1	CASSQSQGLNTEAFF
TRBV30	CAWSSARTDTQYF
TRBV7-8	CASSPGTGSLYGYTF
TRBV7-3	CASSLDRGGETQYF
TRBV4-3	CASSQGPGNTGELFF
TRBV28	CASSLWRGVRYEQYF